Following are 32 T cell receptor beta chains from one sample sequenced in a study of blood T cell repertoires in COVID-19. The data were produced by immunoSEQ multiplex PCR, yet TCRdb's version contains in-frame clones alone and is incomplete. The table shows some 190,000 clones, with approximately 73% occurring only once. Sequencing was carried out using PBMCs or T cells enriched from blood (not recorded which). The receptor set was obtained from a woman between 45 and 60 years old with acute COVID-19.

The V gene is TRBV10-3, the J gene TRBJ1-2; a possible D gene is TRBD1 (5 bases). The germline V and J ends were trimmed by 2 bases and 8 bases, with 21 bases remaining between them. The CDR3 loop spans 16 amino acids. Per the germline V gene, CDR1 is ENHRY and CDR2 is SYGVKD. The CDR3 nucleotides are TGTGCCATCAGTGAGAAAGGGTCAGCTCGGGACTTCGGCTACACCTTC. Residues: CAISEKGSARDFGYTF.

This clone was seen only once. The chain links TRBV9 to TRBJ1-1; possible D gene TRBD1, 5 bases. The V end was cut by 1 base, the J end by 2 bases, with 15 bases between. Germline V gene sequence: CDR1 SGDLS, CDR2 YYNGEE. The CDR3 extends over 16 amino acids. CDR3 bases: TGTGCCAGCAGCGTAATGGGAGGGGTGGGAAACACTGAAGCTTTCTTT. It codes for CASSVMGGVGNTEAFF.

The rearrangement joins TRBV10-3 to TRBJ2-2; D perhaps matches TRBD2 (6 bases). This CDR3 is built from 13 residues. Germline V gene lookup returns CDR1 ENHRY and CDR2 SYGVKD. Trimming removed 11 bases from V and 0 bases from J, with 10 bases in between. The CDR3 DNA is TGTGCCGTTGGGAGGACGAACACCGGGGAGCTGTTTTTT. Translation gives CAVGRTNTGELFF.

The chain employs TRBV3-1 (or the pseudogene TRBV3-2) and TRBJ1-2, with D perhaps matching TRBD1 (6 bases). Between the trimmed V and J ends, which lost 8 bases and 5 bases, there was a span of 15 bases. The CDR3 consists of 13 residues. Germline CDR1 and CDR2: LGHDT and YNNKEL (reference sequence). The DNA of the CDR3 is TGTGCCAGCCGGTTACAGGGCGGGTATGGCTACACCTTC. It specifies CASRLQGGYGYTF.

With respect to this clone: Germline is not matched at one junction end, which may reflect a read error. This sequence joins TRBV7-7 and TRBJ2-5; D gene unclear. The CDR3 totals 13 residues. CDR1 is SSHAT, CDR2 FNYEAQ, per germline (reference sequence). CDR3 in amino acids: CASSQTLEETQYF. CDR3 in DNA: TGTGCTAGCAGTCAAACGTTAGAAGAGACCCAGTACTTC. The full variable domain, in which reference TRBV7-7 and TRBJ2-5 provide the parts outside the CDR3, is GAGVSQSPRYKVTKRGQDVTLRCDPISSHATLYWYQQALGQGPEFLTYFNYEAQPDKSGLPSDRFSAERPEGSISTLTIQRTEQRDSAMYRCASSQTLEETQYFGPGTRLLVL.

The V call is TRBV7-2, the J call TRBJ1-4; no clear D gene. V gave up 1 base and J gave up 4 bases, with 10 bases separating them. CDR1 is SGHTA and CDR2 is FQGNSA in the germline V gene. The CDR3 loop spans 15 amino acids. The CDR3 DNA is TGTGCCAGCAGCTTAGTCGCGGAATATAATGAAAAACTGTTTTTT. As protein: CASSLVAEYNEKLFF.

The chain carries TRBV4-1 and TRBJ2-5; 9 bases align to TRBD2. The CDR3 is made up of 15 amino acids. V gave up 2 bases and J gave up 5 bases; unmatched junction bases: 6. Germline loops: CDR1 MGHRA, CDR2 YSYEKL. The CDR3 loop reads CASSQLGLAGETQYF. In DNA form, the CDR3 reads TGCGCCAGCAGCCAACTCGGGCTAGCGGGGGAGACCCAGTACTTC.

This chain joins TRBV6-5 and TRBJ1-1; D is uncertain. The germline gives CDR1 MNHEY, CDR2 SVGAGI. CDR3 size: 16 residues. With 2 bases removed from V and 0 bases from J, the gap between germline ends came to 13 bases. CDR3: CASSYALDFMNTEAFF. The CDR3 DNA reads as TGTGCCAGCAGTTACGCTCTAGATTTCATGAACACTGAAGCTTTCTTT.

About this clone itself: This CDR3 is also generated by other DNA sequences in the sample. This chain connects TRBV11-2 to TRBJ1-4; 7 bases match TRBD1. J lost 8 bases, V lost 8 bases, and 8 bases had no gene match. This CDR3 comprises 13 residues. From germline, CDR1 is SGHAT and CDR2 FQNNGV. CDR3 residues: CASARDRGEKLFF. DNA for the CDR3: TGTGCCAGCGCTCGGGACAGAGGCGAAAAACTGTTTTTT.

The chain recombines TRBV29-1 with TRBJ1-2; tentative D call: TRBD1 (6 bases). Between the trimmed V and J ends, which lost 5 bases and 5 bases, there was a span of 15 bases. Germline lookup yields CDR1 SQVTM and CDR2 ANQGSEA. This CDR3 is 13 amino acids long. CDR3 residues: CSVRPAGQYGYTF. CDR3 nucleotides: TGCAGCGTTAGGCCGGCAGGACAGTATGGCTACACCTTC.

This chain links TRBV2 with TRBJ1-2; D is uncertain. The germline gives CDR1 SNHLY, CDR2 FYNNEI. The CDR3 has 14 amino acids. V was cut by 3 bases and J by 1 base, with 9 bases left in between. The CDR3 DNA sequence: TGTGCCAGCAGTGAGAGGGAAATTAACTATGGCTACACCTTC. This gives the protein CASSEREINYGYTF.

CDR3 residues: CAWSVGGVEAFF. CDR3 sequence (DNA): TGTGCCTGGAGTGTAGGGGGCGTAGAGGCTTTCTTT. The rearrangement joins TRBV30 to TRBJ1-1; TRBD1 agrees at 7 bases. This CDR3 has 12 amino acids. J was trimmed by 11 bases and V by 0 bases; bases with no gene match: 6. Germline assignment: CDR1 GTSNPN and CDR2 SVGIG (reference sequence).

This sequence joins TRBV5-1 and TRBJ1-2, with D maybe TRBD1 (6 bases). The CDR3 consists of 12 residues. Per germline, CDR1 SGHRS and CDR2 YFSETQ. V was shortened by 6 bases and J by 5 bases, with 11 bases between the two germline ends. DNA for the CDR3: TGCGCCAGCAAGAAGGGGGAGTATGGCTACACCTTC. Its protein product is CASKKGEYGYTF.

V gene TRBV6-5 combines with J gene TRBJ2-3, with TRBD2 as a possible D gene (5 bases). Looked up from germline, CDR1 is MNHEY and CDR2 is SVGAGI. V was trimmed by 6 bases and J by 1 base, leaving 14 bases between them. CDR3 length: 15 amino acids. The CDR3 spells CASRPPLRGTDTQYF. CDR3 nucleotides: TGTGCCAGCAGGCCCCCCCTGAGGGGCACAGATACGCAGTATTTT.

The count of this clone is one. This sequence joins TRBV15 and TRBJ2-5, with 10 bases identical to TRBD1. J lost 7 bases, V lost 5 bases, and 10 bases had no gene match. The CDR3 loop spans 15 amino acids. The V gene's germline CDR1 is LNHNV and CDR2 YYDKDF (reference sequence). In DNA, the CDR3 is TGTGCCACCAGCCCCGGGGGACAGGGGCGGGGGACCCAGTACTTC. Its translation is CATSPGGQGRGTQYF. The variable domain in full, with the rest retrieved from reference TRBV15 and TRBJ2-5, is DAMVIQNPRYQVTQFGKPVTLSCSQTLNHNVMYWYQQKSSQAPKLLFHYYDKDFNNEADTPDNFQSRRPNTSFCFLDIRSPGLGDTAMYLCATSPGGQGRGTQYFGPGTRLLVL.

V and J are TRBV19 and TRBJ2-1; TRBD2 matches 12 bases. The germline CDR1 and CDR2 sequences are LNHDA and SQIVND (reference sequence). The CDR3 sequence is 17 residues long. Trimming took 6 bases from V and 4 from J; bases not matched to a gene: 10. CDR3 in amino acids: CASSPKGLAGPYNEQFF. Written as DNA, the CDR3 is TGTGCCAGTAGCCCGAAAGGACTAGCGGGGCCATACAATGAGCAGTTCTTC.

This clone has only one observation. The chain employs TRBV13 and TRBJ1-1; weak D call: TRBD1 (6 bases). The germline V and J ends were trimmed by 1 base and 2 bases, with 17 bases remaining between them. This CDR3 has 17 amino acids. CDR1 and CDR2 (germline): PRHDT, FYEKMQ (reference sequence). CDR3 protein: CASSLDTNSGVNTEAFF. Here the CDR3 DNA reads TGTGCCAGCAGCTTAGACACAAACTCAGGGGTAAACACTGAAGCTTTCTTT.

V gene TRBV30 combines with J gene TRBJ1-1, with a weak D call TRBD1 (5 bases). In germline, CDR1 is GTSNPN, CDR2 SVGIG (reference sequence). The CDR3 consists of 14 residues. V lost 0 bases, J lost 6 bases, and 14 bases lay in between. The CDR3 is CAWSVGAGIAEAFF. The CDR3 coding sequence is TGTGCCTGGAGTGTAGGGGCAGGGATCGCTGAAGCTTTCTTT.

The CDR3: CASSLEGAGGLSGNTIYF. The CDR3, as DNA: TGTGCCAGCAGCTTGGAAGGGGCCGGGGGACTCTCTGGAAACACCATATATTTT. The J gene is TRBJ1-3, the V gene TRBV5-5, with D perhaps matching TRBD1 (5 bases). The V gene's germline CDR1 is SGHKS and CDR2 YYEKEE (reference sequence). The CDR3 contains 18 residues. V was cut by 0 bases and J by 0 bases, with 16 bases left in between.

This clone was detected only once. The chain is built from TRBV9 and TRBJ1-3; 7 bases map to TRBD1. Germline trimming cut 0 bases from V and 6 bases from J; bases unmatched to any gene: 6. CDR1 is SGDLS, CDR2 YYNGEE, per germline. The CDR3 is made up of 15 amino acids. This chain's CDR3 is CASSVGQGFLNTIYF. In DNA form, the CDR3 reads TGTGCCAGCAGCGTAGGACAGGGTTTTTTAAACACCATATATTTT.

The CDR3 loop is CASKLERTGGSNQPQHF. Here the CDR3 DNA reads TGTGCCAGCAAGCTTGAAAGGACAGGGGGAAGCAATCAGCCCCAGCATTTT. The gene calls are TRBV5-8 and TRBJ1-5, with 10 bases aligning to TRBD1. CDR1 SGHTS and CDR2 YDEGEE come from the germline V gene. V lost 6 bases and J lost 1; bases outside the gene matches: 10. The CDR3 is made up of 17 amino acids.

The chain uses TRBV27 and TRBJ1-6, with D possibly matching TRBD1 (6 bases). The CDR3 extends over 13 amino acids. The ends were cut back, 5 bases at V and 10 bases at J, with 12 bases in the middle. Germline-derived CDR1 and CDR2 are MNHEY and SMNVEV (reference sequence). The chain's CDR3 is CASSQGIKSPLHF. In nucleotides, the CDR3 is TGTGCCAGCAGTCAGGGGATAAAGTCACCCCTCCACTTT.

This clone was picked up a small number of times. The genes are TRBV28 and TRBJ1-3; TRBD1 aligns across 7 bases. CDR1 is MDHEN and CDR2 is SYDVKM in the germline V gene. The CDR3 loop spans 15 amino acids. J was trimmed by 7 bases and V by 4 bases; bases with no gene match: 10. The CDR3 loop reads CASSWRITQGNTIYF. In DNA, the CDR3 is TGTGCCAGCAGTTGGCGGATAACACAGGGGAACACCATATATTTT.

Only a few counts were recorded for this clone. The rearrangement joins TRBV6-2 or TRBV6-3 to TRBJ2-7; D is ambiguous. Germline CDR1 is MNHEY and CDR2 is SVGEGT. Trimming pared 5 bases from V and 2 bases from J, leaving 13 bases between. The CDR3 runs 14 residues. CDR3 coding DNA: TGTGCCAGCAGTCCGAACCGAGTCACCTACGAGCAGTACGTC. Encoded protein: CASSPNRVTYEQYV.

This clone was seen a few times. This rearrangement joins TRBV2 to TRBJ1-4, with 8 nucleotides matching TRBD1. Germline-derived CDR1 and CDR2 are SNHLY and FYNNEI. V lost 3 bases, J lost 8 bases, and 11 bases stayed unmatched. The CDR3 covers 16 residues. The CDR3 reads CASSENLGTGREKLFF. DNA of the CDR3: TGTGCCAGCAGTGAGAATTTAGGGACAGGAAGAGAAAAACTGTTTTTT. The full variable domain, in which reference TRBV2 and TRBJ1-4 provide the parts outside the CDR3, is EPEVTQTPSHQVTQMGQEVILRCVPISNHLYFYWYRQILGQKVEFLVSFYNNEISEKSEIFDDQFSVERPDGSNFTLKIRSTKLEDSAMYFCASSENLGTGREKLFFGSGTQLSVL.

This rearrangement joins TRBV6-6 to TRBJ2-7; weak D call: TRBD1 (6 bases). Germline CDR1 and CDR2: MNHNY and SVGAGI (reference sequence). This CDR3 is built from 15 residues. The germline V and J ends were trimmed by 5 bases and 6 bases, with 20 bases remaining between them. The CDR3, as DNA: TGTGCCAGCAGTCCCCTGGGGCCAGGGGAGAGCGAGCAGTACGTC. Amino acids: CASSPLGPGESEQYV.

This clone appeared a few times. The V and J genes are TRBV11-2 and TRBJ1-1, with 10 bases matching TRBD1. The CDR3 loop spans 13 amino acids. CDR1 is SGHAT, CDR2 FQNNGV, per germline. The V and J ends lost 1 base and 11 bases, in that order; junction bases with no gene match: 4. The CDR3: CASSLGGTGDAFF. Here the CDR3 DNA reads TGTGCCAGCAGCTTAGGGGGGACAGGGGACGCTTTCTTT. Filled out from reference TRBV11-2 and TRBJ1-1, the complete variable domain reads EAGVAQSPRYKIIEKRQSVAFWCNPISGHATLYWYQQILGQGPKLLIQFQNNGVVDDSQLPKDRFSAERLKGVDSTLKIQPAKLEDSAVYLCASSLGGTGDAFFGQGTRLTVV.

This clone has just a few counts. The rearrangement joins TRBV5-1 to TRBJ1-5; the match to TRBD1 covers 9 bases. CDR1 and CDR2 from the germline V gene are SGHRS and YFSETQ. V was pared by 2 bases and J by 0 bases, with 12 bases of the junction left unmatched. This CDR3 has 19 residues. CDR3 in amino acids: CASSFRLDRGRNSNQPQHF. The CDR3 DNA follows: TGCGCCAGCAGCTTTAGATTGGACAGGGGACGCAATAGCAATCAGCCCCAGCATTTT. Full variable domain (missing parts from reference TRBV5-1 and TRBJ1-5): KAGVTQTPRYLIKTRGQQVTLSCSPISGHRSVSWYQQTPGQGLQFLFEYFSETQRNKGNFPGRFSGRQFSNSRSEMNVSTLELGDSALYLCASSFRLDRGRNSNQPQHFGDGTRLSIL.

The CDR3 here is CASSLEDWTAHTEAFF. CDR3 DNA sequence: TGTGCCAGCAGCTTAGAGGATTGGACAGCCCACACTGAAGCTTTCTTT. The rearrangement uses TRBV7-9 and TRBJ1-1; the D gene is possibly TRBD1 (6 bases). CDR1 is SEHNR and CDR2 is FQNEAQ in the germline V gene (reference sequence). V was trimmed by 1 base and J by 3 bases, leaving 15 bases between them. The CDR3 length is 16 residues.

The chain combines TRBV12-3 or TRBV12-4 with TRBJ2-6; D ambiguous. This CDR3 region has 12 residues. V dropped 11 bases and J dropped 0 bases, with 5 bases sitting between them. CDR3 sequence (DNA): TGTGCCTGCGACTCTGGGGCCAACGTCCTGACTTTC. The encoded protein is CACDSGANVLTF.

The rearrangement joins TRBV27 to TRBJ1-2; 10 bases map to TRBD1. CDR1 and CDR2 (germline): MNHEY, SMNVEV (reference sequence). Trimming at V came to 6 bases and at J to 10 bases, leaving 14 bases not matched to a gene. The CDR3 contains 15 residues. The DNA of the CDR3 is TGTGCCAGCAGCCAGCATCCGGGACAGGGGACCTACTACACCTTC. This translates into CASSQHPGQGTYYTF.

J is TRBJ1-3 and V is TRBV2; 9 bases agree with TRBD1. This CDR3 has 12 residues. Per the germline V gene, CDR1 is SNHLY and CDR2 is FYNNEI. The junction had 3 bases not matched to a gene; V was cut back by 4 bases and J by 11 bases. The chain's CDR3 is CASSGQGVAIYF. Here the CDR3 DNA reads TGTGCCAGCAGTGGACAGGGGGTGGCCATATATTTT.